This T cell receptor beta chain was sequenced for a study of blood T cell repertoires in COVID-19 (TCRdb year 2020). In the study overall: The collaborator samples originated in the United States, Italy and Spain and spanned the acute and convalescent phases of COVID-19. Deeply sampled blood TCRbeta repertoires from subjects exposed to, actively infected with, or recovered from COVID-19 were included in the dataset. The samples were drawn from the first 160 participants of the ongoing ImmuneRACE study and from 950 to 1,500 subjects provided by 6 global collaborators. The repertoires were released in a freely available public database meant as a resource for research on the immune response to SARS-CoV-2. The sample metadata nearly always contained a de-identified subject ID, COVID-19 status, age in years and sex. Where available, HLA class I and class II types were obtained from metadata supplied by the sample provider rather than from assay-based typing. The material from the prospective study consisted of cDNA or gDNA derived from T cells, B-cell-depleted T cells, or PBMCs.

TCRbeta CDR3 regions were amplified from genomic DNA by means of the immunoSEQ Assay, a bias-controlled multiplex PCR. As for how the authors treated the data: The number of nucleated cells in each sample was estimated from the amplification of reference gene primers within the assay. Sequence reads were collapsed and filtered to measure the absolute abundance of every unique TCRbeta CDR3 rearrangement. For each sample, productive Simpson clonality was calculated as the square root of Simpson's diversity index across productive rearrangements. Not all clones reach the TCRdb copy of this immuneACCESS table, which keeps in-frame sequences only. Checked studies attribute under half of the gap to unresolved V genes and leave the rest unexplained. D and trimming were read from the DNA, whereas the V and J calls and clone size are those reported in that table. Across this sample there are fewer than 150,000 clones, with 84% seen only once. Clones ranked in the top ten supply roughly 7.3% of the sample.

The research as a whole found: How much clinical and demographic metadata was included differed by source and by participant, and the metadata was provided uncurated.

Whole blood was collected in K2EDTA tubes by collaborating institutions according to the institutions' own protocols. For TCRbeta analysis, collaborators shipped samples as frozen whole blood, isolated PBMCs, or DNA extracted from either of those sample types. Clipping removes 1 base from V and 5 bases from J, with 5 as the unmatched junction base count. Inclusive of the bounding cysteine and phenylalanine, the CDR3 is 15 residues long. The sequence is cut down to CDR3 DNA, 45 bases in frame from base 1. Per the germline V gene, SGHTA is the CDR1 and FQGNSA is the CDR2. About this clone itself: This clone's antigen is unknown. Within one base of it there is no much larger clone, and no base qualities were kept.

This TCR came from a human donor in a cohort sampled during active COVID-19. The sequenced material came from peripheral blood. Recombination connected TRBV7-2 to TRBJ2-3, with 8 bases in between that match TRBD1. The DNA reads TGTGCCAGCAGCTTAGGGACAGGGAGCTTAGATACGCAGTATTTT. Translated, this is CASSLGTGSLDTQYF.